The 22 T cell receptor beta chains given below trace back to one sample, sequenced in a study of identical twins. In TCRdb, the 5' RACE reads were re-called with MiXCR into one record per CDR3 protein. This table holds around 470,000 distinct CDR3 sequences, 14% found once. These data also featured in a second study, about yellow fever vaccine responses in identical twins.

The sample taken for sequencing was CD4+ T cells sorted from blood. The receptors derive from a woman aged 18-30 years in good health.

This clonotype appeared a few times. The chain has TRBV7-2 and TRBJ2-3; the D is unclear. This CDR3 spans 18 amino acids. Between the trimmed V and J ends, which lost 0 bases and 0 bases, there was a span of 16 bases. Germline CDR1 reads SGHTA; CDR2 reads FQGNSA. CDR3 DNA: TGTGCCAGCAGCTTAGCGAGACGGCAGAGATCTAGCACAGATACGCAGTATTTT. Its translation: CASSLARRQRSSTDTQYF.

The J gene is TRBJ2-3, the V gene TRBV5-1; 7 nucleotides match TRBD2. The J segment lost 3 bases and the V segment lost 0 bases, leaving 4 bases of the junction unmatched. CDR1 is SGHRS, CDR2 YFSETQ, per germline. This CDR3 has 15 amino acids. CDR3 protein: CASSLAISGTDTQYF. The CDR3 nucleotides are TGCGCCAGCAGCTTGGCAATTAGCGGGACAGATACGCAGTATTTT.

This chain joins TRBV5-1 and TRBJ1-3, with D uncertain. Trimming left V 1 base short and J 3 bases short, with 8 bases between. This CDR3 region has 14 residues. The germline V gene encodes CDR1 SGHRS and CDR2 YFSETQ. The CDR3 DNA reads as TGCGCCAGCAGCTTGAAGGGCGTTGGAAACACCATATATTTT. It encodes CASSLKGVGNTIYF.

This clonotype was picked up a small number of times. The chain carries TRBV24-1 and TRBJ1-1; D is perhaps TRBD1 (6 bases). V dropped 6 bases and J dropped 4 bases, with 14 bases sitting between them. CDR3 length equals 14 residues. Per the germline V gene, CDR1 is KGHDR and CDR2 is SFDVKD. In DNA form, the CDR3 reads TGTGCCACCAGTCCCAACAGGGATGGCACTGAAGCTTTCTTT. Its translation is CATSPNRDGTEAFF.

This chain connects TRBV20-1 to TRBJ2-6, with D perhaps matching TRBD1 (6 bases). The CDR3 has 16 residues. The V and J ends lost 6 bases and 1 base respectively, with 16 bases between them. The V gene's germline CDR1 is DFQATT and CDR2 SNEGSKA (reference sequence). In DNA, the CDR3 is TGCAGTGCCGCTAAAGGGGGTCTATCTGGGGCCAACGTCCTGACTTTC. Translating it yields CSAAKGGLSGANVLTF.

This clonotype was found a few times. V is TRBV5-1 and J is TRBJ2-7, with D possibly matching TRBD1 (6 bases). The V and J ends lost 1 base and 3 bases respectively, with 11 bases between them. The germline CDR1 and CDR2 sequences are SGHRS and YFSETQ. The CDR3 contains 14 residues. CDR3 nucleotide sequence: TGCGCCAGCAGCTTGTCGGGGACATACTACGAGCAGTACTTC. Protein product: CASSLSGTYYEQYF.

This chain connects TRBV19 to TRBJ2-1; D is tentatively TRBD1 or TRBD2 (5 bases each). Between the trimmed V and J ends, which lost 0 bases and 12 bases, there was a span of 9 bases. This CDR3 region has 12 residues. Germline V CDR1 and CDR2: LNHDA, SQIVND (reference sequence). Here the CDR3 DNA reads TGTGCCAGTAGTATAGAGGGACGGGGGCAGTTCTTC. This codes for CASSIEGRGQFF.

This clonotype was seen a few times. The genes are TRBV4-2 and TRBJ2-2, with TRBD2 matching over 7 bases. Germline trimming cut 2 bases from V and 1 base from J; bases unmatched to any gene: 10. Germline CDR1 LGHNA, CDR2 YNFKEQ. The length of the CDR3 is 18 residues. CDR3 residues: CASSQSPGEGWNTGELFF. The DNA of the CDR3 is TGTGCCAGCAGCCAATCCCCTGGGGAGGGTTGGAACACCGGGGAGCTGTTTTTT.

This clonotype occurred a few times. The rearrangement uses TRBV12-3 or TRBV12-4 and TRBJ1-1; D is undetermined. The CDR3 is made up of 14 amino acids. V lost 6 bases and J 3 bases, leaving 14 bases between the germline ends. CDR3 in DNA: TGTGCCAGCAGGGCAGAGTTTACTTACACTGAAGCTTTCTTT. This encodes CASRAEFTYTEAFF.

J is TRBJ2-1 and V is TRBV20-1, with TRBD1 matching over 9 bases. The germline CDR1 and CDR2 sequences are DFQATT and SNEGSKA (reference sequence). The trim removed 5 bases at V and 10 bases at J, leaving 12 bases unmatched. The CDR3 consists of 14 residues. As DNA, the CDR3 is TGCAGTGCTCTGGGGGGACAGGGTGCGGGGGAGCAGTTCTTC. This codes for CSALGGQGAGEQFF.

This clonotype was seen a few times. V is TRBV29-1 and J is TRBJ2-5; 10 bases align to TRBD2. Germline trimming cut 4 bases from V and 5 bases from J; bases unmatched to any gene: 10. There are 15 residues in the CDR3. The germline gives CDR1 SQVTM, CDR2 ANQGSEA. CDR3 DNA sequence: TGCAGCGTTGGACGCGCTAGCGGGAGAGGGGAGACCCAGTACTTC. Its translation is CSVGRASGRGETQYF.

This chain connects TRBV5-1 to TRBJ2-7, with 7 bases fitting TRBD1. The CDR3 covers 16 residues. Trimming removed 0 bases from V and 4 bases from J; junction bases left unmatched: 10. CDR1 and CDR2 (germline): SGHRS, YFSETQ. The CDR3 sequence: CASSLERGGNYYEQYF. The CDR3 coding sequence is TGCGCCAGCAGCTTGGAACGAGGGGGCAATTATTACGAGCAGTACTTC. Full variable domain (rest looked up from reference TRBV5-1 and TRBJ2-7): KAGVTQTPRYLIKTRGQQVTLSCSPISGHRSVSWYQQTPGQGLQFLFEYFSETQRNKGNFPGRFSGRQFSNSRSEMNVSTLELGDSALYLCASSLERGGNYYEQYFGPGTRLTVT.

Points on this clonotype: A read error may produce the germline difference seen at one junction end. The rearrangement joins TRBV18 to TRBJ1-1, with TRBD1 matching over 12 bases. Looked up from germline, CDR1 is KGHSH and CDR2 is LQKENI. The CDR3 is 14 amino acids. The CDR3 sequence is CASSPPGQGAEAFF. The CDR3 DNA reads as TGTGCCAGCTCACCACCGGGACAGGGGGCTGAAGCCTTCTTT.

The chain uses TRBV7-2 and TRBJ2-5; TRBD2 agrees at 13 bases. With V trimmed by 3 bases and J by 5 bases, 3 bases remained unmatched. The length of the CDR3 is 15 residues. CDR1 SGHTA and CDR2 FQGNSA come from the germline V gene. The CDR3 DNA is TGTGCCAGCAGCTTCACTAGCGGGGGGGGGGAGACCCAGTACTTC. This codes for CASSFTSGGGETQYF.

The J gene is TRBJ2-7, the V gene TRBV20-1, with D maybe TRBD1 (6 bases). The germline CDR1 and CDR2 sequences are DFQATT and SNEGSKA (reference sequence). CDR3 size: 12 residues. With 4 bases removed from V and 1 base from J, the gap between germline ends came to 8 bases. CDR3 sequence reads: CSATTGSYEQYF. Here the CDR3 DNA reads TGCAGTGCTACTACAGGGTCCTACGAGCAGTACTTC.

This chain connects TRBV7-9 to TRBJ2-1; D is unresolved. The CDR3 runs 14 residues. V was pared by 1 base and J by 9 bases, with 13 bases between. Germline loops: CDR1 SEHNR, CDR2 FQNEAQ (reference sequence). The CDR3 nucleotides read TGTGCCAGCAGCTTAGGTCCCGTGGGGTTTGAGCAGTTCTTC. Its translation is CASSLGPVGFEQFF.

The chain uses TRBV3-1 and TRBJ2-1; 8 bases line up with TRBD1. The CDR3 contains 16 residues. Germline trimming cut 2 bases from V and 12 bases from J; bases unmatched to any gene: 15. The germline V gene has CDR1 LGHDT and CDR2 YNNKEL (reference sequence). CDR3 in amino acids: CASSQNYRTGFSGQFF. The CDR3 DNA is TGTGCCAGCAGCCAAAATTACCGGACAGGGTTCTCCGGGCAGTTCTTC.

The chain recombines TRBV20-1 with TRBJ1-1; D is uncertain. The CDR3 has 11 residues. The V end lost 5 bases, the J end lost 1 base, and 5 bases lay between the germline ends. Germline V gene lookup returns CDR1 DFQATT and CDR2 SNEGSKA (reference sequence). CDR3 amino acids: CSASQNTEAFF. CDR3 DNA: TGCAGTGCTTCACAGAACACTGAAGCTTTCTTT.

The V call is TRBV5-1, the J call TRBJ2-3; 11 nucleotides match TRBD2. Trimming cost V 4 bases and J 5 bases; bases outside gene matches: 9. The CDR3 extends over 16 amino acids. Germline assignment: CDR1 SGHRS and CDR2 YFSETQ. The CDR3 DNA reads TGCGCCAGCAGCCCGGACCCTAGCGGGGGGTTAGATACGCAGTATTTT. Its translation: CASSPDPSGGLDTQYF.

The V call is TRBV12-3 or TRBV12-4, the J call TRBJ2-1; possibly TRBD1 for D (5 bases). This CDR3 is built from 17 residues. Deletions cut 7 bases from V and 5 bases from J, with 24 bases between. The DNA of the CDR3 is TGTGCCAGCACCACCTGGGTGGGGCTAACGAACGACAATGAGCAGTTCTTC. It yields the protein CASTTWVGLTNDNEQFF.

This clonotype came up a few times. This chain uses TRBV2 with TRBJ2-2; the match to TRBD2 covers 7 bases. The CDR3 covers 14 residues. Per germline, CDR1 SNHLY and CDR2 FYNNEI. V lost 6 bases to trimming and J lost 2 bases; unmatched junction nucleotides: 3. The CDR3: CASRKAGNTGELFF. CDR3 sequence (DNA): TGTGCCAGCAGAAAAGCGGGAAACACCGGGGAGCTGTTTTTT.

This clonotype has at least ten counts. The chain is built from TRBV20-1 and TRBJ1-5, with D unclear. This CDR3 has 14 amino acids. Trimming pared 5 bases from V and 6 bases from J, leaving 17 bases between. Germline V gene lookup returns CDR1 DFQATT and CDR2 SNEGSKA (reference sequence). The CDR3 sequence: CSAFRAAPGQPQHF. The CDR3 DNA is TGCAGTGCTTTCCGGGCGGCCCCCGGTCAGCCCCAGCATTTT.